A single sample gave rise to the 27 T cell receptor beta chains below, sequenced in a study of identical twins. MiXCR, run by TCRdb on the 5' RACE reads, gives a single entry per CDR3 protein. This sample has about 340,000 distinct CDR3 sequences, with roughly 9% found just once. Source material: naive T cells sorted from blood. The receptors were sampled from a woman in her forties or fifties in good health.

This clonotype was observed a handful of times. The rearrangement uses TRBV12-3 or TRBV12-4 and TRBJ2-1, with 11 bases that match TRBD2. This CDR3 comprises 13 residues. The junction had 3 bases not matched to a gene; V was cut back by 5 bases and J by 9 bases. The CDR3 DNA reads as TGTGCCAGCAGTACTAGCGGGAGATCTGAGCAGTTCTTC. Protein sequence: CASSTSGRSEQFF.

This clonotype was recorded at least ten times. This chain links TRBV27 with TRBJ2-7; TRBD2 might be the D (7 bases). V was shortened by 1 base and J by 4 bases, with 11 bases between the two germline ends. The CDR3 runs to 14 residues. The germline gives CDR1 MNHEY, CDR2 SMNVEV (reference sequence). The CDR3 DNA reads TGTGCCAGCAGTTTATGGGGGGGCAGGTACGAGCAGTACTTC. Its protein is CASSLWGGRYEQYF.

This clonotype was picked up one time. The chain joins TRBV5-6 to TRBJ2-3, with D unresolved. V lost 0 bases and J 2 bases, leaving 7 bases between the germline ends. CDR3 length: 14 amino acids. Germline V gives CDR1 SGHDT, CDR2 YYEEEE. The CDR3 loop reads CASSLVAITDTQYF. CDR3 coding DNA: TGTGCCAGCAGCTTGGTAGCTATCACAGATACGCAGTATTTT.

This clonotype was picked up many times. The CDR3 loop reads CASRAGGKTSTDTQYF. The CDR3 coding sequence is TGCGCCAGCAGGGCCGGGGGGAAAACTAGCACAGATACGCAGTATTTT. The J gene is TRBJ2-3, the V gene TRBV5-1, with 7 positions matching TRBD2. Germline CDR1 SGHRS, CDR2 YFSETQ. The CDR3 length is 16 residues. The J segment lost 0 bases and the V segment lost 5 bases, leaving 9 bases of the junction unmatched.

The rearrangement joins TRBV3-1 to TRBJ2-4; 15 bases map to TRBD2. CDR3 length: 19 amino acids. Germline V gene sequence: CDR1 LGHDT, CDR2 YNNKEL (reference sequence). The V segment lost 6 bases and the J segment 0 bases; nucleotides outside the gene matches: 9. The CDR3 DNA follows: TGTGCCAGCAGTCCGGCGGGACTAGCGGGAGGTCTAGCCAAAAACATTCAGTACTTC. This encodes CASSPAGLAGGLAKNIQYF. The whole variable domain, remainder taken from reference TRBV3-1 and TRBJ2-4, is DTAVSQTPKYLVTQMGNDKSIKCEQNLGHDTMYWYKQDSKKFLKIMFSYNNKELIINETVPNRFSPKSPDKAHLNLHINSLELGDSAVYFCASSPAGLAGGLAKNIQYFGAGTRLSVL.

V usage is TRBV6-6 and J usage is TRBJ2-7; 9 bases line up with TRBD2. Germline CDR1 and CDR2: MNHNY and SVGAGI (reference sequence). After removal of 5 bases from V and 1 base from J, the junction contained 3 bases not matched to a gene. CDR3 length equals 14 residues. In DNA form, the CDR3 reads TGTGCCAGCAGTGAGACTAGCGGTTCCTACGAGCAGTACTTC. Translating it yields CASSETSGSYEQYF.

There are many counts of this clonotype. The chain recombines TRBV28 with TRBJ1-5; D is perhaps TRBD1 (6 bases). The V end lost 6 bases, the J end lost 7 bases, and 19 bases lay between the germline ends. Germline V CDR1 and CDR2: MDHEN, SYDVKM. CDR3 length: 15 residues. As DNA, the CDR3 is TGTGCCAGCAGCCCCACCGACAGGACTCGGCAGCCCCAGCATTTT. Protein: CASSPTDRTRQPQHF.

This clonotype was found a few times. The chain links TRBV4-1 to TRBJ2-2, with 7 bases fitting TRBD2. Germline V gene data show CDR1 as MGHRA and CDR2 as YSYEKL. Trimming at V came to 0 bases and at J to 5 bases, leaving 6 bases not matched to a gene. The CDR3 totals 16 residues. CDR3 residues: CASSQEGRVGTGELFF. The CDR3 DNA sequence: TGCGCCAGCAGCCAAGAGGGGAGGGTCGGTACCGGGGAGCTGTTTTTT.

The chain combines TRBV9 with TRBJ2-2; no definite D call. The CDR3 is made up of 14 amino acids. V lost 4 bases to trimming and J lost 4 bases, with 11 bases between them. Germline CDR1 is SGDLS and CDR2 is YYNGEE. The CDR3 loop is CASSSRAVTGELFF. CDR3 nucleotides: TGTGCCAGCAGCTCACGGGCCGTCACCGGGGAGCTGTTTTTT.

This chain uses TRBV12-3 or TRBV12-4 with TRBJ2-5; 7 nucleotides match TRBD1. The CDR3 contains 18 residues. V gave up 3 bases and J gave up 5 bases; unmatched junction bases: 18. The CDR3 reads CASSFVEKTGLMWETQYF. For the CDR3, the DNA is TGTGCCAGCAGTTTTGTAGAAAAGACAGGGTTAATGTGGGAGACCCAGTACTTC.

In its sample, this clonotype was seen a few times. This chain connects TRBV5-1 to TRBJ2-7; D gene uncertain. Germline V gives CDR1 SGHRS, CDR2 YFSETQ. Trimming removed 1 base at V and 2 bases at J, with 10 bases between. The CDR3 extends over 14 amino acids. The CDR3 DNA is TGCGCCAGCAGCTTGCTTGGGATCACCTACGAGCAGTACTTC. Translated: CASSLLGITYEQYF.

This clonotype occurred a few times. This sequence joins TRBV11-2 and TRBJ2-3; 7 nucleotides agree with TRBD1. The V segment lost 0 bases and the J segment 6 bases; nucleotides outside the gene matches: 3. This CDR3 comprises 14 residues. Germline values: CDR1 SGHAT, CDR2 FQNNGV. The CDR3 sequence: CASSLERGRDTQYF. Here the CDR3 DNA reads TGTGCCAGCAGCTTAGAAAGGGGGCGGGATACGCAGTATTTT.

The table lists this clonotype with many counts. The V gene is TRBV7-2, the J gene TRBJ2-2; D uncertain. The germline V gene encodes CDR1 SGHTA and CDR2 FQGNSA. CDR3 size: 12 residues. V lost 5 bases to trimming and J lost 2 bases, with 3 bases between them. DNA of the CDR3: TGTGCCAGCAGCGTTAACACCGGGGAGCTGTTTTTT. Its translation is CASSVNTGELFF.

This clonotype was counted a few times. This chain joins TRBV6-5 and TRBJ2-5, with TRBD2 identical over 7 bases. V was clipped by 5 bases and J by 5 bases; unmatched bases: 8. This CDR3 spans 14 amino acids. Germline CDR1 reads MNHEY; CDR2 reads SVGAGI. The CDR3 sequence is CASSTTGGGETQYF. CDR3 nucleotide sequence: TGTGCCAGCAGTACCACGGGAGGAGGGGAGACCCAGTACTTC.

This clonotype was detected ten times or more. The chain carries TRBV20-1 and TRBJ1-5; 9 bases map to TRBD1. The CDR3 totals 15 residues. The J segment lost 4 bases and the V segment lost 3 bases, leaving 7 bases of the junction unmatched. Looked up from germline, CDR1 is DFQATT and CDR2 is SNEGSKA (reference sequence). In DNA form, the CDR3 reads TGCAGTGCTAGGCCCGGGACAGGGAGAAATCAGCCCCAGCATTTT. Residues: CSARPGTGRNQPQHF.

This clonotype showed up just a few times. This chain joins TRBV18 and TRBJ2-7, with 7 positions matching TRBD1. Trimming cost V 1 base and J 0 bases; bases outside gene matches: 6. Germline CDR1 and CDR2: KGHSH and LQKENI. The CDR3 sequence is 16 residues long. CDR3 protein: CASSPQQGPSSYEQYF. Written as DNA, the CDR3 is TGTGCCAGCTCACCACAACAGGGGCCAAGCTCCTACGAGCAGTACTTC.

A few counts support this clonotype. The chain recombines TRBV29-1 with TRBJ2-1, with D perhaps matching TRBD2 (5 bases). Looked up from germline, CDR1 is SQVTM and CDR2 is ANQGSEA. V gave up 7 bases and J gave up 0 bases, with 13 bases separating them. This CDR3 comprises 14 residues. The DNA for the CDR3 is TGCAGCGGGAAGGACGGAGGCTCCTACAATGAGCAGTTCTTC. This sequence encodes CSGKDGGSYNEQFF.

The table lists this clonotype with a few counts. The chain uses TRBV6-5 and TRBJ1-2, with D possibly being TRBD1 (5 bases). Germline CDR1 is MNHEY and CDR2 is SVGAGI. The ends were cut back, 0 bases at V and 7 bases at J, with 9 bases in the middle. CDR3 length equals 13 residues. In nucleotides, the CDR3 is TGTGCCAGCAGTTACTCCCGGGGGGGTGGCTACACCTTC. Protein: CASSYSRGGGYTF.

The chain combines TRBV6-1 with TRBJ2-7; no clear D. Germline V gene data show CDR1 as MNHNS and CDR2 as SASEGT. The CDR3 extends over 13 amino acids. Trimming removed 10 bases at V and 4 bases at J, with 17 bases between. In DNA, the CDR3 is TGTGCCACCAGGAGTGGAAGTGGGTACGAGCAGTACTTC. Its translation is CATRSGSGYEQYF.

Worth noting for this clonotype: Just one base apart from a much larger clone, this may be a read error. The J gene is TRBJ2-7, the V gene TRBV12-3 or TRBV12-4; D remains ambiguous. This CDR3 spans 15 amino acids. As DNA, the CDR3 is TGTGCCAGCAGTTTAGGGGCAGACGTTGGCTACGAGCTGTACTTC. This codes for CASSLGADVGYELYF.

This clonotype was seen repeatedly, ten times or more. The chain is built from TRBV12-3 or TRBV12-4 and TRBJ2-1; D possibly corresponds to TRBD1 (6 bases). The V and J ends lost 5 bases and 9 bases respectively, with 11 bases between them. This CDR3 has 12 amino acids. CDR3 DNA: TGTGCCAGCAGTGAACAGGGCCGTGAGCAGTTCTTC. This sequence encodes CASSEQGREQFF.

The chain recombines TRBV9 with TRBJ2-4, with a possible D match to TRBD1 (5 bases). This CDR3 contains 13 residues. Germline V gene lookup returns CDR1 SGDLS and CDR2 YYNGEE. V was cut by 4 bases and J by 6 bases, with 11 bases left in between. CDR3 amino acids: CASSPDQGNIQYF. DNA for the CDR3: TGTGCCAGCAGCCCAGACCAGGGAAACATTCAGTACTTC.

The CDR3 DNA sequence: TGTGCCAGCAGCCATCGCGGCGGGGGCGTGCGGGGCTACACCTTC. Translated: CASSHRGGGVRGYTF. The chain has TRBV12-3 or TRBV12-4 and TRBJ1-2; perhaps TRBD1 as D (6 bases). Trimming took 6 bases from V and 8 from J, leaving 22 bases between them. The CDR3 length is 15 residues.

Concerning this clonotype: Given a much more abundant clone one base away, this may be a read error. This chain connects TRBV10-3 to TRBJ2-7; 8 positions match TRBD1. The junction had 7 bases not matched to a gene; V was cut back by 3 bases and J by 6 bases. This CDR3 spans 14 amino acids. Germline V lookup: CDR1 ENHRY, CDR2 SYGVKD. As DNA, the CDR3 is TGTGCCATCAGTGAACAGGCAGGGGGCTGCGAGCAGTACTTC. Translated: CAISEQAGGCEQYF.

There are many counts of this clonotype. V is TRBV7-9 and J is TRBJ2-1, with TRBD2 as a possible D gene (5 bases). This CDR3 comprises 16 residues. V lost 0 bases to trimming and J lost 9 bases, with 18 bases between them. The germline V gene has CDR1 SEHNR and CDR2 FQNEAQ (reference sequence). CDR3 loop: CASSLASLAESGEQFF. CDR3 DNA: TGTGCCAGCAGCTTAGCAAGTCTAGCAGAGAGCGGTGAGCAGTTCTTC.

The chain links TRBV5-1 to TRBJ2-3; D is uncertain. Trimming took 2 bases from V and 6 from J, leaving 10 bases between them. In germline, CDR1 is SGHRS, CDR2 YFSETQ. The CDR3 has 13 residues. CDR3: CASSLLTGDTQYF. CDR3 nucleotides: TGCGCCAGCAGCTTACTCACTGGGGATACGCAGTATTTT.

The gene calls are TRBV27 and TRBJ2-7; 9 positions agree with TRBD1. CDR1 is MNHEY, CDR2 SMNVEV, per germline (reference sequence). The CDR3 loop spans 14 amino acids. V shed 4 bases, J shed 6 bases, and the junction held 7 bases outside the gene matches. In DNA, the CDR3 is TGTGCCAGCAGTTGGACAGGGGAGTCTAGCGAGCAGTACTTC. Translation gives CASSWTGESSEQYF.